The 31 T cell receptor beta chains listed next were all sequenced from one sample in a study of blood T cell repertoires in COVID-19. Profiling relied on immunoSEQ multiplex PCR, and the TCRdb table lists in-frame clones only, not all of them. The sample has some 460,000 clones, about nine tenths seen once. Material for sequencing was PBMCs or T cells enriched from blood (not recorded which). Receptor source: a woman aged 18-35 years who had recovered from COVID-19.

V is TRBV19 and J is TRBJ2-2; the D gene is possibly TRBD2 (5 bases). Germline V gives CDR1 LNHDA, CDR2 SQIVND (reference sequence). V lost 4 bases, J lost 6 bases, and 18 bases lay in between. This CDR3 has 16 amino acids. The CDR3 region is CASSNPGLLGAGELFF. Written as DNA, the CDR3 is TGTGCCAGTAGTAACCCGGGTCTTCTGGGAGCCGGGGAGCTGTTTTTT. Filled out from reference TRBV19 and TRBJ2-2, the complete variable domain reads DGGITQSPKYLFRKEGQNVTLSCEQNLNHDAMYWYRQDPGQGLRLIYYSQIVNDFQKGDIAEGYSVSREKKESFPLTVTSAQKNPTAFYLCASSNPGLLGAGELFFGEGSRLTVL.

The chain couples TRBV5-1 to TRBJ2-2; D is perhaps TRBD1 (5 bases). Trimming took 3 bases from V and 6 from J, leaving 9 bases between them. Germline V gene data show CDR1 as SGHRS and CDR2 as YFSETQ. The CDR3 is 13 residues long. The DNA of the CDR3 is TGCGCCAGCAGCTCCGGACAATCCGGGGAGCTGTTTTTT. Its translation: CASSSGQSGELFF. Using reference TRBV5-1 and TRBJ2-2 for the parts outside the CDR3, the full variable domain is KAGVTQTPRYLIKTRGQQVTLSCSPISGHRSVSWYQQTPGQGLQFLFEYFSETQRNKGNFPGRFSGRQFSNSRSEMNVSTLELGDSALYLCASSSGQSGELFFGEGSRLTVL.

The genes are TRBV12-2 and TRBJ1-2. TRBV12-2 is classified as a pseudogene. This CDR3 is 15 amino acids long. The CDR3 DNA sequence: TGTGCAAGTCGCTTAGCGCGGCAGGGCGGGAGTGGCTACACCTTC. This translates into CASRLARQGGSGYTF.

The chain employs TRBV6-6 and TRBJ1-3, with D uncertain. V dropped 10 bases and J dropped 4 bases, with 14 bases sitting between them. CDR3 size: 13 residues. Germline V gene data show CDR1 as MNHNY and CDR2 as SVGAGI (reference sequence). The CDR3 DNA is TGTGCCACAACGACATTAATCGGAAACACCATATATTTT. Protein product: CATTTLIGNTIYF.

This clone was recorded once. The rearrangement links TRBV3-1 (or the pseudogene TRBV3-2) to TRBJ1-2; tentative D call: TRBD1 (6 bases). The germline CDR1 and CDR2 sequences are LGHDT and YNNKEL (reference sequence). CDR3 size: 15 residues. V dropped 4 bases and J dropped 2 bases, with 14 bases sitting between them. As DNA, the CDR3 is TGTGCCAGCAGCCGGGGACAAGTATTAAACTATGGCTACACCTTC. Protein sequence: CASSRGQVLNYGYTF.

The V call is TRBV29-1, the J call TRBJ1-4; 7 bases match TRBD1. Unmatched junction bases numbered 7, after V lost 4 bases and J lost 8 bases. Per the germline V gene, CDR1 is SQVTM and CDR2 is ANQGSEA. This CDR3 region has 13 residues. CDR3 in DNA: TGCAGCGTTGCGAAGGGGGCCGGAGAAAAACTGTTTTTT. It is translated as CSVAKGAGEKLFF.

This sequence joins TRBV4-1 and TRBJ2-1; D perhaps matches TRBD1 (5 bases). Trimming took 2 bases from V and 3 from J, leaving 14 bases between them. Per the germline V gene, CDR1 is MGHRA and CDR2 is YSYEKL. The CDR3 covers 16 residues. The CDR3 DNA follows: TGCGCCAGCAGCCAACAAGGACACCCGGACTACAATGAGCAGTTCTTC. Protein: CASSQQGHPDYNEQFF.

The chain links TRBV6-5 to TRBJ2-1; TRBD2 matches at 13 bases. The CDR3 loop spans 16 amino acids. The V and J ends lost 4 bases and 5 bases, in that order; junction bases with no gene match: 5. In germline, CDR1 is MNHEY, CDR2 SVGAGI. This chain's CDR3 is CASSSGTSGDHNEQFF. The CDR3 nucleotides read TGTGCCAGCAGTTCCGGGACTAGCGGGGATCACAATGAGCAGTTCTTC.

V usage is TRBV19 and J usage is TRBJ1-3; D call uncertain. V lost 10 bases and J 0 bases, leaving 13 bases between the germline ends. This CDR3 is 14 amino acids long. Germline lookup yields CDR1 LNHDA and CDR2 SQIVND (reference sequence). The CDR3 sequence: CATSKWSSGNTIYF. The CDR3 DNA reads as TGTGCCACCTCTAAATGGTCCTCTGGAAACACCATATATTTT.

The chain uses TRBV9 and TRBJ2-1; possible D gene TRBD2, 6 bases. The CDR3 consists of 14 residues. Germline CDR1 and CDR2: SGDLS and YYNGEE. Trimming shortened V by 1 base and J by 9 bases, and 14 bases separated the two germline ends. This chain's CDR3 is CASSVLAGGSEQFF. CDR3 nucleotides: TGTGCCAGCAGCGTACTAGCCGGGGGAAGTGAGCAGTTCTTC.

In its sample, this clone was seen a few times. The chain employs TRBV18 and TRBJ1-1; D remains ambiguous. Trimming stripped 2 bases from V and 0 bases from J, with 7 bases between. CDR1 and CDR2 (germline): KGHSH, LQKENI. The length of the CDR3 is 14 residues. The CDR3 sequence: CASSPMPVNTEAFF. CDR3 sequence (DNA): TGTGCCAGCTCACCAATGCCGGTGAACACTGAAGCTTTCTTT.

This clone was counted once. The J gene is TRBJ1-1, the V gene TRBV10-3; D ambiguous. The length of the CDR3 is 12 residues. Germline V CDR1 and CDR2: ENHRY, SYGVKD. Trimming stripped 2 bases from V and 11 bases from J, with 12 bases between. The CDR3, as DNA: TGTGCCATCAGTGAGGGTCCTTTAGAGGCTTTCTTT. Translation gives CAISEGPLEAFF.

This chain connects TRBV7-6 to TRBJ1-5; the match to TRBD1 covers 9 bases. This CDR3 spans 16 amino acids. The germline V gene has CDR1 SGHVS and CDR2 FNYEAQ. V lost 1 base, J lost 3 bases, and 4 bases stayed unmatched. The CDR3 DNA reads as TGTGCCAGCAGCTTAGGGGGACAGGGCCCCAATCAGCCCCAGCATTTT. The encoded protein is CASSLGGQGPNQPQHF.

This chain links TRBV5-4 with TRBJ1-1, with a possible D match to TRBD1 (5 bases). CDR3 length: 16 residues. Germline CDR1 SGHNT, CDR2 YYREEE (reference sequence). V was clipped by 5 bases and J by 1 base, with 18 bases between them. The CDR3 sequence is CASSQAGGLRNTEAFF. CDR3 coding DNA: TGTGCCAGCAGTCAAGCGGGGGGTTTGAGGAACACTGAAGCTTTCTTT.

CDR3 region: CASSSEQGAVGTEAFF. DNA for the CDR3: TGTGCCAGTAGCAGCGAACAGGGGGCGGTTGGCACTGAAGCTTTCTTT. The V call is TRBV5-5, the J call TRBJ1-1, with TRBD1 identical over 9 bases. The V gene end was trimmed by 8 bases and the J gene end by 4 bases; junction bases not matched to a gene: 15. CDR1 and CDR2 from the germline V gene are SGHKS and YYEKEE (reference sequence). The CDR3 sequence is 16 residues long. Drawing the rest from reference TRBV5-5 and TRBJ1-1, the complete variable domain is DAGVTQSPTHLIKTRGQQVTLRCSPISGHKSVSWYQQVLGQGPQFIFQYYEKEERGRGNFPDRFSARQFPNYSSELNVNALLLGDSALYLCASSSEQGAVGTEAFFGQGTRLTVV.

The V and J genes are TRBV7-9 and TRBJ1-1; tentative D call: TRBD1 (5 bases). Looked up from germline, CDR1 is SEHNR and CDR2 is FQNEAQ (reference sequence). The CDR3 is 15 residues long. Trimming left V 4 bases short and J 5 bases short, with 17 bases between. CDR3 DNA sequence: TGTGCCAGCAGCTACGGGCGGGGGGGAAATACTGAAGCTTTCTTT. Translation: CASSYGRGGNTEAFF.

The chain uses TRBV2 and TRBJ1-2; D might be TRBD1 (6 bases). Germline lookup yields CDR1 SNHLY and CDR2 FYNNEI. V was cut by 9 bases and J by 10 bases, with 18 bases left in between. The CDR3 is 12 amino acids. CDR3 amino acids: CASYTEGDLYTF. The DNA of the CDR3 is TGTGCCAGTTACACCGAGGGGGATCTCTACACCTTC.

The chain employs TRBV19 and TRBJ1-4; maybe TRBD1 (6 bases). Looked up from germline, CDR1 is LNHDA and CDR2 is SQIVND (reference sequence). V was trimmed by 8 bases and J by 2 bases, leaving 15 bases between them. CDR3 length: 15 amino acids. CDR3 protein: CASRRTAYTNEKLFF. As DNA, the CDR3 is TGTGCCAGTCGTAGGACAGCATATACTAATGAAAAACTGTTTTTT.

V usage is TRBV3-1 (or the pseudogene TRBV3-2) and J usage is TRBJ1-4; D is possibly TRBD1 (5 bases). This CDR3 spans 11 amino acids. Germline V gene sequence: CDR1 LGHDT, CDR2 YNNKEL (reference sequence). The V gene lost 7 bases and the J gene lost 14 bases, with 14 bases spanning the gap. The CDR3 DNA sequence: TGTGCCAGCAAATCACAGGCTGGGCTGTTTTTT. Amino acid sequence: CASKSQAGLFF.

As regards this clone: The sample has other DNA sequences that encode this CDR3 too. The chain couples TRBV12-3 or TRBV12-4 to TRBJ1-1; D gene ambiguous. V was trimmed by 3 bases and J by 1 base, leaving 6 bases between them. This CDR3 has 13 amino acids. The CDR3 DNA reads TGTGCCAGCAGTTTGACGGGGAACACTGAAGCTTTCTTT. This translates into CASSLTGNTEAFF.

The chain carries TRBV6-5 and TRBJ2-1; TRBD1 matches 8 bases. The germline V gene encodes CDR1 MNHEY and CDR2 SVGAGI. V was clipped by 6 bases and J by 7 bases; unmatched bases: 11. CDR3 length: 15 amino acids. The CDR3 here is CASRLQGAITNEQFF. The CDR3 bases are TGTGCCAGCAGACTTCAGGGGGCGATTACAAATGAGCAGTTCTTC.

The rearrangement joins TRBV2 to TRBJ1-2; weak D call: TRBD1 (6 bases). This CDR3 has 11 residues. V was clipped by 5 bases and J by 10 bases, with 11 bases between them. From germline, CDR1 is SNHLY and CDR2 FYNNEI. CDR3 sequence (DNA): TGTGCCAGCAGTTTGACAGGTCTCTACACCTTC. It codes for CASSLTGLYTF.

The chain's CDR3 is CASSSGQLTETQYF. In DNA form, the CDR3 reads TGTGCCAGCAGCTCGGGACAGCTGACGGAGACCCAGTACTTC. The chain combines TRBV5-4 with TRBJ2-5; 7 bases line up with TRBD1. The germline V gene encodes CDR1 SGHNT and CDR2 YYREEE (reference sequence). J was trimmed by 5 bases and V by 3 bases; bases with no gene match: 7. The CDR3 totals 14 residues.

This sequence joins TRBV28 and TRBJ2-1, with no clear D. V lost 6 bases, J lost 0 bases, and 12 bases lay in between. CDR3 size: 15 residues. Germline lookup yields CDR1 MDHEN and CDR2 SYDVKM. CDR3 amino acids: CASRLSLSSYNEQFF. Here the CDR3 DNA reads TGTGCCAGCAGATTAAGCCTTAGCTCCTACAATGAGCAGTTCTTC. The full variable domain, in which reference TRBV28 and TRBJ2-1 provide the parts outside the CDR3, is DVKVTQSSRYLVKRTGEKVFLECVQDMDHENMFWYRQDPGLGLRLIYFSYDVKMKEKGDIPEGYSVSREKKERFSLILESASTNQTSMYLCASRLSLSSYNEQFFGPGTRLTVL.

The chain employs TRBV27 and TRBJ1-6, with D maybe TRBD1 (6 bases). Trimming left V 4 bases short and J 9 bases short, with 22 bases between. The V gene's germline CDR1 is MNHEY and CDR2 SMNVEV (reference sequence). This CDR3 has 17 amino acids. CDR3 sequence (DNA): TGTGCCAGCAGTTACCGGCAGGGGTTAGGTTCTTCTTCACCCCTCCACTTT. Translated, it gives CASSYRQGLGSSSPLHF.

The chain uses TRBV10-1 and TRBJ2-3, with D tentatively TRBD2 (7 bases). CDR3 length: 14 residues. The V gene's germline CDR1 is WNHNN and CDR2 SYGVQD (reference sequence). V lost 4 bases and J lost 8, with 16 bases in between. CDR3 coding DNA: TGCGCCAGCAGTGGATCTTCGAGGGGGGGTACGCAGTATTTT. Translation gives CASSGSSRGGTQYF.

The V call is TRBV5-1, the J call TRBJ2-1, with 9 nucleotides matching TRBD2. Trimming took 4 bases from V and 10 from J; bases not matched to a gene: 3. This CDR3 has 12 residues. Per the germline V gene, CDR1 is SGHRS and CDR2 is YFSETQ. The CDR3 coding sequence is TGCGCCAGCAGCCTCGCGGGGGGGGAGCAGTTCTTC. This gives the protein CASSLAGGEQFF. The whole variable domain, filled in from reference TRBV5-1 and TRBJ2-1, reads KAGVTQTPRYLIKTRGQQVTLSCSPISGHRSVSWYQQTPGQGLQFLFEYFSETQRNKGNFPGRFSGRQFSNSRSEMNVSTLELGDSALYLCASSLAGGEQFFGPGTRLTVL.

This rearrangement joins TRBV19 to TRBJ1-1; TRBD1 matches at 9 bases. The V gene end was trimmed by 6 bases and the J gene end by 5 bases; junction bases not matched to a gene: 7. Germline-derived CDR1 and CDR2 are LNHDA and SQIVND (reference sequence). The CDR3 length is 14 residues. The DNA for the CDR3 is TGTGCCAGTAGCCAGGACAGGGGAAAAACTGAAGCTTTCTTT. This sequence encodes CASSQDRGKTEAFF.

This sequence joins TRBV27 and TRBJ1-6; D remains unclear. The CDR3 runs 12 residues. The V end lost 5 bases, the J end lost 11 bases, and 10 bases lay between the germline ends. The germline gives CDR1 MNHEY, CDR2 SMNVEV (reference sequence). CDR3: CASSTGTAPLHF. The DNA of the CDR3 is TGTGCCAGCAGTACGGGAACGGCACCCCTCCACTTT.

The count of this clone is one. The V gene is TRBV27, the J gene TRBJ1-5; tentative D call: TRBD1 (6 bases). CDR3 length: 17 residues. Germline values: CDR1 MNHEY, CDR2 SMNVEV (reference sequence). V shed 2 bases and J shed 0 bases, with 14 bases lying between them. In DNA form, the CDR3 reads TGTGCCAGCAGTTTAAAGGGCACAGGGTATAGCAATCAGCCCCAGCATTTT. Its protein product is CASSLKGTGYSNQPQHF.

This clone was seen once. CDR3 DNA: TGTGCCAGCAGAGCCTACGGACAGGGTGGCTACACCTTC. This translates into CASRAYGQGGYTF. J is TRBJ1-2 and V is TRBV2, with 8 nucleotides matching TRBD1. CDR3 length: 13 residues. Germline-derived CDR1 and CDR2 are SNHLY and FYNNEI. The V segment lost 6 bases and the J segment 7 bases; nucleotides outside the gene matches: 7. Supplemented by reference TRBV2 and TRBJ1-2, the full variable domain reads EPEVTQTPSHQVTQMGQEVILRCVPISNHLYFYWYRQILGQKVEFLVSFYNNEISEKSEIFDDQFSVERPDGSNFTLKIRSTKLEDSAMYFCASRAYGQGGYTFGSGTRLTVV.